This T cell receptor (beta chain) was sequenced for a study of T cell responses to AZD1222 COVID-19 vaccine. Study-level information: Second doses were pooled across both intervals (about 4 or about 12 weeks).

A note on this clone: Its antigen is undetermined.

CDR1 and CDR2 from the germline V gene are SGHAT and FQNNGV. This CDR3 is 12 amino acids long. Trimming removed 0 bases from V and 4 bases from J, with 2 bases in between. Data came from immunoSEQ multiplex PCR; TCRdb stores just in-frame clones and leaves some out. The table has tens of thousands of clones, roughly 84% seen once. Findings of the study overall: Nearly half of spike-specific TCRs reportedly target variant regions that are unmutated in the B.1.351 and B.1.1.7 variants. Clonal diversity was possibly underestimated; the donors were predominantly white British and more often female. Sampling captured repertoires only after the peak T cell response.

The source of this sequence is an adult in good health. The rearrangement joins TRBV11-2 to TRBJ2-3; D is unresolved. This specimen was peripheral blood, taken on day 0 of AZD1222 vaccination. CDR3 DNA: TGTGCCAGCAGCTTAGAAGCAGATACGCAGTATTTT. Its protein is CASSLEADTQYF.